This T cell receptor beta chain stems from a study of blood T cell repertoires in COVID-19. In the study overall: COVID-19 samples from acute and convalescent phases originated in the United States, Italy and Spain. The analysed material was cDNA or gDNA that came from T cells, B-cell-depleted T cells, or PBMCs.

Original processing methods: Cell counts per sample came from amplifying reference gene primers. Profiled with immunoSEQ multiplex PCR; TCRdb holds only in-frame clones, not every one. The D gene and trimming were derived from the DNA, and the V and J assignments and clone size from that table. The sample includes about 23,000 clones, 88% of them seen just once. The V end was cut by 2 bases, the J end by 4 bases, with 8 bases between. CDR1 and CDR2 from the germline V gene are SGHAT and FQNNGV. CDR3 length: 14 amino acids. The origin of this receptor is a man between 65 and 80 years old in a cohort sampled during active COVID-19. The sample consisted of peripheral blood. The genes are TRBV11-2 and TRBJ2-2, with D unclear. The CDR3 nucleotides read TGTGCCAGCAGCTTATCCAGAGGCACCGGGGAGCTGTTTTTT. Residues: CASSLSRGTGELFF.